The sequence of this T cell receptor (beta chain) was determined in a study of blood T cell repertoires in COVID-19. Study background: COVID-19 samples from acute and convalescent phases originated in the United States, Italy and Spain.

Sequenced by immunoSEQ multiplex PCR; TCRdb stores in-frame clones only, minus some. The sample yields about 250,000 clones, roughly four fifths seen once. The germline V gene has CDR1 SGHAT and CDR2 FQNNGV. V was trimmed by 3 bases and J by 2 bases, leaving 5 bases between them. This CDR3 has 13 residues. V is TRBV11-2 and J is TRBJ2-4; possibly TRBD1 for D (5 bases). The origin of this receptor is a man older than 75 with acute or convalescent COVID-19. The sequenced sample was peripheral blood. CDR3 nucleotides: TGTGCCAGCAGCTTGGGGCCCAAAAACATTCAGTACTTC. It is translated as CASSLGPKNIQYF.